Each of the 27 T cell receptor beta chains below was sequenced from the same sample in a study of blood T cell repertoires in COVID-19. Using immunoSEQ multiplex PCR, the repertoire was profiled, and TCRdb retains in-frame clones only, with some absent. The table records 210,000 or so clones, about 87% of them present only once. Input material: PBMCs or T cells enriched from blood (not recorded which). These receptors were obtained from a woman under 40 who had been exposed to COVID-19.

V and J are TRBV4-2 and TRBJ1-4; unclear D gene. CDR1 is LGHNA, CDR2 YNFKEQ, per germline. CDR3 length: 15 amino acids. Trimming removed 4 bases at V and 6 bases at J, with 15 bases between. The CDR3 bases are TGTGCCAGCAGCCTTCGGACTGGCTACGATGAAAAACTGTTTTTT. It encodes CASSLRTGYDEKLFF.

V gene TRBV27 combines with J gene TRBJ2-1, with D perhaps matching TRBD1 (6 bases). The CDR3 is 13 residues long. V lost 4 bases, J lost 5 bases, and 9 bases lay in between. Germline V gives CDR1 MNHEY, CDR2 SMNVEV (reference sequence). CDR3 in DNA: TGTGCCAGCAGTTGGGACACCGACAATGAGCAGTTCTTC. Its protein product is CASSWDTDNEQFF.

V gene TRBV7-9 combines with J gene TRBJ2-1; a possible D gene is TRBD1 (5 bases). CDR3 size: 12 residues. In germline, CDR1 is SEHNR, CDR2 FQNEAQ (reference sequence). Trimming stripped 3 bases from V and 9 bases from J, with 9 bases between. The CDR3: CASSFQGIEQFF. The CDR3 DNA reads TGTGCCAGCAGCTTCCAGGGAATTGAGCAGTTCTTC.

The V gene is TRBV6-2 or TRBV6-3, the J gene TRBJ1-4, with 7 nucleotides matching TRBD1. The V segment lost 2 bases and the J segment 10 bases; nucleotides outside the gene matches: 4. CDR3 length equals 13 residues. CDR1 and CDR2 from the germline V gene are MNHEY and SVGEGT. CDR3 loop: CASSYQQGSKLFF. The CDR3 DNA sequence: TGTGCCAGCAGTTACCAACAGGGGTCAAAACTGTTTTTT.

This clone was recorded once. The CDR3 here is CASSLSSSGRPEQYF. The CDR3 nucleotides read TGTGCCAGCAGTTTATCGTCTAGCGGGAGGCCCGAGCAGTACTTC. The chain recombines TRBV27 with TRBJ2-7, with 11 bases lining up with TRBD2. The V segment lost 0 bases and the J segment 6 bases; nucleotides outside the gene matches: 4. Per germline, CDR1 MNHEY and CDR2 SMNVEV (reference sequence). This CDR3 contains 15 residues.

This chain joins TRBV10-1 and TRBJ1-5, with D possibly being TRBD1 (5 bases). Trimming took 8 bases from V and 7 from J, leaving 21 bases between them. The CDR3 extends over 15 amino acids. CDR1 is WNHNN, CDR2 SYGVQD, per germline (reference sequence). CDR3 residues: CASLYRPGRGQPQHF. The CDR3 DNA follows: TGCGCCAGCTTATATCGTCCAGGGCGAGGACAGCCCCAGCATTTT.

This chain links TRBV9 with TRBJ2-5; the match to TRBD2 covers 13 bases. Germline CDR1 SGDLS, CDR2 YYNGEE. The length of the CDR3 is 16 residues. Trimming took 4 bases from V and 5 from J; bases not matched to a gene: 8. DNA of the CDR3: TGTGCCAGCAGCTCTGGACTAGCGGGAGATGGGGAGACCCAGTACTTC. It yields the protein CASSSGLAGDGETQYF. Full variable domain (remainder filled in from reference TRBV9 and TRBJ2-5): DSGVTQTPKHLITATGQRVTLRCSPRSGDLSVYWYQQSLDQGLQFLIQYYNGEERAKGNILERFSAQQFPDLHSELNLSSLELGDSALYFCASSSGLAGDGETQYFGPGTRLLVL.

This chain links TRBV5-4 with TRBJ1-1; perhaps TRBD1 as D (5 bases). The CDR3 runs 13 residues. The V and J ends lost 3 bases and 7 bases respectively, with 13 bases between them. Per the germline V gene, CDR1 is SGHNT and CDR2 is YYREEE (reference sequence). The CDR3 sequence is CASSWGLDDEAFF. For the CDR3, the DNA is TGTGCCAGCAGCTGGGGACTGGATGATGAAGCTTTCTTT.

The chain uses TRBV5-5 and TRBJ2-7, with 8 bases fitting TRBD1. V shed 4 bases and J 4 bases; nucleotides not matched to a gene: 13. The CDR3 loop spans 16 amino acids. The germline gives CDR1 SGHKS, CDR2 YYEKEE (reference sequence). CDR3 region: CASSPLPGQGYYEQYF. The DNA for the CDR3 is TGTGCCAGCAGCCCCCTCCCTGGACAGGGTTATTACGAGCAGTACTTC. Drawing the rest from reference TRBV5-5 and TRBJ2-7, the complete variable domain is DAGVTQSPTHLIKTRGQQVTLRCSPISGHKSVSWYQQVLGQGPQFIFQYYEKEERGRGNFPDRFSARQFPNYSSELNVNALLLGDSALYLCASSPLPGQGYYEQYFGPGTRLTVT.

The genes are TRBV6-5 and TRBJ2-4; perhaps TRBD1 as D (6 bases). There are 15 residues in the CDR3. Germline V CDR1 and CDR2: MNHEY, SVGAGI. V was shortened by 6 bases and J by 0 bases, with 12 bases between the two germline ends. The CDR3 DNA is TGTGCCAGCAGCAGGGGCTCGCTAGCCAAAAACATTCAGTACTTC. This encodes CASSRGSLAKNIQYF.

This clone was recorded a few times. V usage is TRBV5-1 and J usage is TRBJ2-1; 7 nucleotides agree with TRBD2. The trim removed 7 bases at V and 8 bases at J, leaving 12 bases unmatched. The CDR3 covers 14 residues. Germline V gene data show CDR1 as SGHRS and CDR2 as YFSETQ. CDR3: CASRPVAGPHEQFF. CDR3 DNA sequence: TGCGCCAGCCGCCCTGTAGCGGGCCCCCATGAGCAGTTCTTC.

The J gene is TRBJ1-2, the V gene TRBV18, with D maybe TRBD1 (5 bases). The CDR3 totals 14 residues. Germline values: CDR1 KGHSH, CDR2 LQKENI. V lost 0 bases and J 2 bases, leaving 7 bases between the germline ends. CDR3 sequence: CASSPPGLNYGYTF. The CDR3 nucleotides read TGTGCCAGCTCACCACCGGGGCTGAACTATGGCTACACCTTC.

This chain joins TRBV29-1 and TRBJ2-3; TRBD1 aligns across 11 bases. The trim removed 0 bases at V and 5 bases at J, leaving 7 bases unmatched. The CDR3 spans 16 residues. CDR1 and CDR2 from the germline V gene are SQVTM and ANQGSEA. The CDR3 DNA sequence: TGCAGCGTTGAAGACTTCTCGGACAGGGGGCGAGATACGCAGTATTTT. It yields the protein CSVEDFSDRGRDTQYF.

This chain joins TRBV19 and TRBJ2-3; TRBD2 agrees at 9 bases. The CDR3 extends over 16 amino acids. The J segment lost 6 bases and the V segment lost 3 bases, leaving 10 bases of the junction unmatched. Germline values: CDR1 LNHDA, CDR2 SQIVND (reference sequence). CDR3 DNA: TGTGCCAGTAGTATTCTGGCTAGCGGGGAAGGTGATACGCAGTATTTT. It is translated as CASSILASGEGDTQYF.

This rearrangement joins TRBV28 to TRBJ1-2; the match to TRBD1 covers 9 bases. Germline CDR1 is MDHEN and CDR2 is SYDVKM. Trimming cost V 2 bases and J 8 bases; bases outside gene matches: 9. The CDR3 totals 15 residues. The CDR3 reads CASSLEPGTGNGYTF. The CDR3 nucleotides are TGTGCCAGCAGTTTAGAACCCGGGACAGGGAACGGCTACACCTTC.

The chain is built from TRBV30 and TRBJ2-7; 9 bases are a match to TRBD2. CDR1 is GTSNPN, CDR2 SVGIG, per germline (reference sequence). J was trimmed by 1 base and V by 2 bases; bases with no gene match: 6. The CDR3 loop spans 15 amino acids. CDR3 in amino acids: CAWSTSGRLSYEQYF. Written as DNA, the CDR3 is TGTGCCTGGAGTACTAGCGGGCGACTTTCCTACGAGCAGTACTTC.

The V call is TRBV5-1, the J call TRBJ2-7; 8 positions match TRBD1. Germline lookup yields CDR1 SGHRS and CDR2 YFSETQ. V was pared by 7 bases and J by 6 bases, with 12 bases of the junction left unmatched. This CDR3 is built from 14 residues. In nucleotides, the CDR3 is TGCGCCAGCGGCCCCGGGACAGGACCCAGCGAGCAGTACTTC. Translated, it gives CASGPGTGPSEQYF.

The chain couples TRBV30 to TRBJ1-2, with D unresolved. The ends were cut back, 2 bases at V and 8 bases at J, with 21 bases in the middle. CDR1 and CDR2 from the germline V gene are GTSNPN and SVGIG (reference sequence). The CDR3 runs 15 residues. The CDR3 loop reads CAWSTLGRLFYGYTF. The CDR3 region has the DNA TGTGCCTGGAGTACCCTGGGCAGGCTATTCTACGGCTACACCTTC.

The chain is built from TRBV7-9 and TRBJ1-2; TRBD1 aligns across 8 bases. The CDR3 totals 14 residues. V shed 5 bases and J 4 bases; nucleotides not matched to a gene: 6. CDR1 SEHNR and CDR2 FQNEAQ come from the germline V gene (reference sequence). In DNA, the CDR3 is TGTGCCAGCAGCCCAGCCGGGACAGGCTATGGCTACACCTTC. Its translation is CASSPAGTGYGYTF.

The chain has TRBV5-1 and TRBJ2-7; maybe TRBD1 (6 bases). V lost 2 bases to trimming and J lost 6 bases, with 15 bases between them. The CDR3 totals 14 residues. Per the germline V gene, CDR1 is SGHRS and CDR2 is YFSETQ. The CDR3 here is CASSFGQGSSEQYF. The CDR3 region has the DNA TGCGCCAGCAGCTTTGGGCAGGGGAGTTCCGAGCAGTACTTC.

The rearrangement uses TRBV9 and TRBJ2-1; TRBD2 aligns across 14 bases. There are 18 residues in the CDR3. V shed 0 bases, J shed 5 bases, and the junction held 7 bases outside the gene matches. The germline gives CDR1 SGDLS, CDR2 YYNGEE. The CDR3 bases are TGTGCCAGCAGCGTAGAGGGACTAGCGGGAGTGCTCGACAATGAGCAGTTCTTC. Its translation: CASSVEGLAGVLDNEQFF.

The V call is TRBV28, the J call TRBJ2-3, with 10 positions matching TRBD2. CDR3 length equals 16 residues. After removal of 10 bases from V and 5 bases from J, the junction contained 15 bases not matched to a gene. From germline, CDR1 is MDHEN and CDR2 SYDVKM. The CDR3 nucleotides are TGTGCCACTCAGTTTTTCGGAGCGGGAGGGAGAGATACGCAGTATTTT. Encoded protein: CATQFFGAGGRDTQYF.

CDR3 loop: CASSDRGIEQYF. The CDR3 DNA reads TGCGCCAGCAGTGATAGGGGGATCGAGCAGTACTTC. V gene TRBV10-2 combines with J gene TRBJ2-7; D might be TRBD1 (6 bases). From germline, CDR1 is WSHSY and CDR2 SAAADI. The CDR3 extends over 12 amino acids. With 3 bases removed from V and 6 bases from J, the gap between germline ends came to 9 bases.

This chain links TRBV5-1 with TRBJ2-1; 8 bases match TRBD2. The CDR3 is 16 residues long. Trimming at V came to 4 bases and at J to 7 bases, leaving 13 bases not matched to a gene. In germline, CDR1 is SGHRS, CDR2 YFSETQ. This chain's CDR3 is CASSPVKAGVVNEQFF. The CDR3 DNA reads as TGCGCCAGCAGCCCAGTAAAAGCGGGAGTGGTAAATGAGCAGTTCTTC.

The CDR3 bases are TGTGCCACCAGCAGAGAGGGGGACAGGGGGCTCAATGAGCAGTTCTTC. This translates into CATSREGDRGLNEQFF. The chain couples TRBV15 to TRBJ2-1, with 12 positions matching TRBD1. The germline V gene encodes CDR1 LNHNV and CDR2 YYDKDF (reference sequence). The CDR3 extends over 16 amino acids. The ends lost 0 bases at V and 6 bases at J; junction bases unmatched: 3. Variable domain in full (rest from reference TRBV15 and TRBJ2-1): DAMVIQNPRYQVTQFGKPVTLSCSQTLNHNVMYWYQQKSSQAPKLLFHYYDKDFNNEADTPDNFQSRRPNTSFCFLDIRSPGLGDTAMYLCATSREGDRGLNEQFFGPGTRLTVL.

The chain has TRBV11-2 and TRBJ2-3, with 7 bases fitting TRBD2. Germline V lookup: CDR1 SGHAT, CDR2 FQNNGV. The CDR3 consists of 15 residues. V dropped 8 bases and J dropped 1; count of bases not matched to a gene: 9. The CDR3 is CASARGLVGTDTQYF. The CDR3 DNA sequence: TGTGCCAGCGCCCGAGGACTAGTCGGCACAGATACGCAGTATTTT.

The chain carries TRBV20-1 and TRBJ2-1; 7 bases align to TRBD2. Germline CDR1 and CDR2: DFQATT and SNEGSKA (reference sequence). The CDR3 contains 16 residues. J was trimmed by 0 bases and V by 3 bases; bases with no gene match: 8. The CDR3 here is CSASGGERGSYNEQFF. The CDR3 coding sequence is TGCAGTGCTAGTGGGGGGGAGCGGGGCTCCTACAATGAGCAGTTCTTC.